Sequencing of this T cell receptor beta chain was carried out in a study of blood T cell repertoires in COVID-19. Produced via immunoSEQ multiplex PCR; TCRdb's table is partial and in-frame only. The table records about 98,000 clones, approximately 80% of them present only once. This clone has more than one count but fewer than ten. Germline CDR1 and CDR2: SGHDT and YYEEEE. The ends were cut back, 1 base at V and 0 bases at J, with 8 bases in the middle. There are 15 residues in the CDR3. The sample consisted of peripheral blood. The J gene is TRBJ1-3, the V gene TRBV5-6; TRBD1 might be the D (5 bases). The clonotype originates from a man in his 70s with active or convalescent COVID-19. Written as DNA, the CDR3 is TGTGCCAGCAGCTTGAGGGGAGGCTCTGGAAACACCATATATTTT. It encodes CASSLRGGSGNTIYF.